This T cell receptor beta chain was retrieved from a study of T cell repertoires in cytomegalovirus infection (dated by TCRdb to the late 2010s). About the full investigation: Donor HLA type was relevant to the analysis, as public TCR beta signatures indicated carriage of CMV infection together with the matching HLA type. What the study reported, not specific to this receptor: Carriers of CMV infection plus the relevant HLA type were discriminated by the cumulative frequency of public TCR beta family members in the study cohort and in an independent approximately 350-donor cohort. The ex vivo response was dominated by HLA-C-restricted CMV-specific TCR beta clonotypes, and the single most frequent clonotype in two of eight donors was supplied by these HLA-C-restricted clonotypes.

This clonotype was seen a few times. Its target antigen remains unknown. Base qualities are not at hand, and no much larger clone is one base apart. The CDR3 measures 15 amino acids from cysteine to phenylalanine. Only the CDR3 region is kept as DNA, spanning 45 bases read in frame from base 1. CDR1 and CDR2 are read off the germline V gene as MNHGY and SAAAGT. V is pared back by 5 bases and J by 0 bases, with 10 bases lying between the germline termini. The reads were generated on an Illumina HiSeq 1500. TCRdb reanalyzed the raw reads on its own, using fastp at Q25 for trimming and MiXCR for clone calling, and kept in-frame beta chains. Merged by CDR3 protein, the rows form single entries marked with the most common genes and DNA. The table for this sample lists more than 140,000 distinct CDR3 sequences; 5% to 6.5% of them were counted only once. The ten largest clonotypes hold about a sixth of the sample.

The rearrangement joined TRBV6-8 to TRBJ1-4, with the D gene not confidently named. The TCR sequence derives from a human donor in good health (CMV status not recorded). Some clones in this sample may be carry-over from other donors' samples. The specimen sequenced was PBMCs. The CDR3 region reads CASSRSYATNEKLFF. In nucleotide form, the sequence is TGTGCCAGCAGTCGGTCGTATGCAACTAATGAAAAACTGTTTTTT.